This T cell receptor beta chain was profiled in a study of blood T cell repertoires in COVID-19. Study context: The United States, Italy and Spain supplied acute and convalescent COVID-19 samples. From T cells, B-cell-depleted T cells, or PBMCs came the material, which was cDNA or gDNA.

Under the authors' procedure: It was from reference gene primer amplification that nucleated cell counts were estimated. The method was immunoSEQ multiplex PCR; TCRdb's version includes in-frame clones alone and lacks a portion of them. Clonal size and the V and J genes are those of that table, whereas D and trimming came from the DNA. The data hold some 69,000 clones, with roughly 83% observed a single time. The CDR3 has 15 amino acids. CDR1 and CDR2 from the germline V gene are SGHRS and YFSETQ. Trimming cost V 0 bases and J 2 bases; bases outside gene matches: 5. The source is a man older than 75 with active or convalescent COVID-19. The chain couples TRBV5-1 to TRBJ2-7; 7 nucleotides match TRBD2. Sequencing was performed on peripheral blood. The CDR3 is CASSLEASGTYEQYF. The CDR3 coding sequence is TGCGCCAGCAGCTTGGAGGCTAGCGGAACCTACGAGCAGTACTTC.